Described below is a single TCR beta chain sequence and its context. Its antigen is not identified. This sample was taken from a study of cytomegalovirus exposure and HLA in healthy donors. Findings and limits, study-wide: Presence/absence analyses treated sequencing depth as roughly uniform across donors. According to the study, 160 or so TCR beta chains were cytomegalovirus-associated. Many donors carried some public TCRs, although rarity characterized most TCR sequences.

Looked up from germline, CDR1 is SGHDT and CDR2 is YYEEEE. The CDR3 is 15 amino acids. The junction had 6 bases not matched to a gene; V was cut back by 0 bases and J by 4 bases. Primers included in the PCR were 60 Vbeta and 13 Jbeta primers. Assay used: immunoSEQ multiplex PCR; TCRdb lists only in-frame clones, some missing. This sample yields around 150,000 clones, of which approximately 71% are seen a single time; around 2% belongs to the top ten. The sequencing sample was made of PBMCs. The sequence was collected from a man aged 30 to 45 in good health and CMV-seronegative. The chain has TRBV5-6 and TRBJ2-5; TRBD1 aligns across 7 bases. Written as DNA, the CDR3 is TGTGCCAGCAGCTTGGACAGGGGCTTAGGAGAGACCCAGTACTTC. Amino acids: CASSLDRGLGETQYF.